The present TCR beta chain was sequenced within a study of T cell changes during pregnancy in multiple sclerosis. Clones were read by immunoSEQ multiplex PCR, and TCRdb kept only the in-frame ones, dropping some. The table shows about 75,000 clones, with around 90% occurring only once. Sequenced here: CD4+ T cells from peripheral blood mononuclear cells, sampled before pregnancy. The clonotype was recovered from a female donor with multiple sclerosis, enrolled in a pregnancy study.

This CDR3 reads CASSSGTAGEQYF. The CDR3 bases are TGTGCCAGTAGTAGTGGGACTGCTGGGGAGCAGTACTTC. The V gene is TRBV19, the J gene TRBJ2-7; perhaps TRBD2 as D (6 bases). The germline gives CDR1 LNHDA, CDR2 SQIVND (reference sequence). With 4 bases removed from V and 7 bases from J, the gap between germline ends came to 14 bases. The CDR3 runs to 13 residues. The full variable domain, completed using reference TRBV19 and TRBJ2-7, is DGGITQSPKYLFRKEGQNVTLSCEQNLNHDAMYWYRQDPGQGLRLIYYSQIVNDFQKGDIAEGYSVSREKKESFPLTVTSAQKNPTAFYLCASSSGTAGEQYFGPGTRLTVT.